This T cell receptor beta chain was sequenced in a study of graft-versus-host responses after intestinal transplantation. As for this clone: Its antigen is undetermined.

The data were produced by immunoSEQ multiplex PCR, yet TCRdb's version contains in-frame clones alone and is incomplete. Among some 48,000 clones listed, 84% were seen once. Germline V gene data show CDR1 as GTSNPN and CDR2 as SVGIG (reference sequence). The CDR3 length is 13 residues. This sample comprised unstimulated CD4+ T cells sorted from spleen or lymph node cells, obtained before transplant. The receptor was isolated from a human donor who was the organ donor for an intestinal transplant. The gene calls are TRBV30 and TRBJ2-5; TRBD1 matches 9 bases. The end of the DNA fits TRBJ2-7 better, so the J call may be wrong. The CDR3 sequence is CAWRDRGLYEQYF. CDR3 in DNA: TGTGCCTGGAGGGACAGGGGACTCTACGAGCAGTACTTC.